A selection of T cell receptor beta chains follows, all from one sample in a study of T cells in Graves' hyperthyroidism and ophthalmopathy. TCRdb itself ran the multiplex PCR reads through MiXCR, one entry per CDR3 protein. This table has about 700,000 distinct CDR3 sequences, less than 15% appearing once. The sequenced material came from blood. The source is a woman under 30 with Graves' hyperthyroidism. The CDR3 runs from the conserved cysteine through the conserved F or W. The D gene is left open where the match is weak. Clone sizes are given selectively: once, few, many, or a class where the clone is expanded.

clone_size | d_call | j_call | v_call | cdr3_nt | cdr3_aa
- | - | TRBJ2-5 | TRBV6-5 | TGTGCCAGCAGTTACTCGAGTGGGGAATTAGAGACCCAGTACTTC | CASSYSSGELETQYF
many | - | TRBJ1-5 | TRBV19 | TGTGCCAGTAGTATCCGGGATAATCAGCCCCAGCATTTT | CASSIRDNQPQHF
few | - | TRBJ1-3 | TRBV19 | TGTGCCAGTAGTCGTACGTTTTCGTCTGGAAACACCATATATTTT | CASSRTFSSGNTIYF
few | - | TRBJ1-2 | TRBV10-3 | TGTGCCATCAGTGATGAGGGGGAAGGCTACACCTTC | CAISDEGEGYTF
many | - | TRBJ2-1 | TRBV5-1 | TGCGCCAGTAAACCCAGCGGGCGAGCCTACAATGAGCAGTTCTTC | CASKPSGRAYNEQFF
- | - | TRBJ2-3 | TRBV3-1 | TGTGCCAGAAGCCAGCCCCGAACGGGCACAGATACGAAGTATTTT | CARSQPRTGTDTKYF
many | TRBD2 | TRBJ2-7 | TRBV7-9 | TGTGCCAGCAGCTTCTTACTAGCGGGAGGAATGGACGAGCAGTACTTC | CASSFLLAGGMDEQYF
many | - | TRBJ1-5 | TRBV10-3 | TGTGCCATCAGTGAGAGAGGAGGGCAGGTCAATCAGCCCCAGCATTTT | CAISERGGQVNQPQHF
few | TRBD2 | TRBJ2-1 | TRBV12-3/TRBV12-4 | TGTGCCAGCAGCGTCCCCTCTCCGGGACTAGATGGTCATGAGCAGTTCTTC | CASSVPSPGLDGHEQFF
many | - | TRBJ2-1 | TRBV11-2 | TGTGCCAGCAGCCCGGGACCTGAGCAGTTCTTC | CASSPGPEQFF
many | TRBD1 | TRBJ1-1 | TRBV18 | TGTGCCAGCTCAAGCGGGACAGGGCCCAACACTGAAGCTTTCTTT | CASSSGTGPNTEAFF
- | TRBD1 | TRBJ2-7 | TRBV5-1 | TGCGCCAGCAGCCCCACAGTAATTGGACAGGGGTCTGACGAGCAGTACTTC | CASSPTVIGQGSDEQYF